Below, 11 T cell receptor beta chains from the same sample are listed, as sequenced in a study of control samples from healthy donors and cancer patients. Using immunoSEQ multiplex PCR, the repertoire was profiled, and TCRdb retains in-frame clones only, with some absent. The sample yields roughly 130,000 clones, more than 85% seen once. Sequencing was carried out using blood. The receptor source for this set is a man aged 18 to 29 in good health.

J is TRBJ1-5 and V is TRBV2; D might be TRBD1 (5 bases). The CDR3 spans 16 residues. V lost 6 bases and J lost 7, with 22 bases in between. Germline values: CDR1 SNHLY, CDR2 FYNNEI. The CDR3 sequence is CASSTYGTRGGQPQHF. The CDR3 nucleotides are TGTGCCAGCAGCACTTACGGGACGCGGGGCGGACAGCCCCAGCATTTT.

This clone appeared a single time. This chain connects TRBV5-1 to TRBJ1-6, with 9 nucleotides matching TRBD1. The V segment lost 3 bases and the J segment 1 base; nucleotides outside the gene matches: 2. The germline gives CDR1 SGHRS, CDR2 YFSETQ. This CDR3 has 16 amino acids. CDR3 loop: CASSWGQGSYNSPLHF. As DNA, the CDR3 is TGCGCCAGCAGCTGGGGACAGGGATCCTATAATTCACCCCTCCACTTT.

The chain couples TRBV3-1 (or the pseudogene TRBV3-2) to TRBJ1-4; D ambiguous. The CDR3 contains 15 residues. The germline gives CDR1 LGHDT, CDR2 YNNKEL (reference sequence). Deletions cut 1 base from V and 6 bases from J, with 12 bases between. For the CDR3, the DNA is TGTGCCAGCAGCCAAGGCTGGTCCGTCGATGAAAAACTGTTTTTT. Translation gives CASSQGWSVDEKLFF.

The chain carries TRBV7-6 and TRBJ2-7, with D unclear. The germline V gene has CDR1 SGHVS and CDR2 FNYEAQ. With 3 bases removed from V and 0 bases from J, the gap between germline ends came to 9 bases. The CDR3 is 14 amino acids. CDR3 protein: CASSLLTDSYEQYF. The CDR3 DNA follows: TGTGCCAGCAGCTTGCTGACGGACTCCTACGAGCAGTACTTC.

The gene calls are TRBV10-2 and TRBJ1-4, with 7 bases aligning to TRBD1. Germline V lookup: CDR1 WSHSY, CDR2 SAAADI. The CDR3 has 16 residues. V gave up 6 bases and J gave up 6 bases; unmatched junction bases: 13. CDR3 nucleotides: TGCGCCAGCAGCCCGTCATGGGGGACAGACTATGAAAAACTGTTTTTT. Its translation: CASSPSWGTDYEKLFF.

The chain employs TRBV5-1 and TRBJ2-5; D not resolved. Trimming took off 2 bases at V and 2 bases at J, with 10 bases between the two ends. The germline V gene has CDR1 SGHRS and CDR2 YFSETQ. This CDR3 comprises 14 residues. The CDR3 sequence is CASSFSQLQETQYF. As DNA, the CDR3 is TGCGCCAGCAGCTTTTCCCAGCTTCAAGAGACCCAGTACTTC.

The CDR3 region is CAFHRGQGGTDTQYF. CDR3 nucleotides: TGTGCCTTCCATAGGGGACAGGGGGGGACAGATACGCAGTATTTT. The chain joins TRBV30 to TRBJ2-3; 11 nucleotides match TRBD1. The CDR3 contains 15 residues. Germline CDR1 is GTSNPN and CDR2 is SVGIG (reference sequence). The V segment lost 7 bases and the J segment 3 bases; nucleotides outside the gene matches: 9. The whole variable domain, filled in from reference TRBV30 and TRBJ2-3, reads SQTIHQWPATLVQPVGSPLSLECTVEGTSNPNLYWYRQAAGRGLQLLFYSVGIGQISSEVPQNLSASRPQDRQFILSSKKLLLSDSGFYLCAFHRGQGGTDTQYFGPGTRLTVL.

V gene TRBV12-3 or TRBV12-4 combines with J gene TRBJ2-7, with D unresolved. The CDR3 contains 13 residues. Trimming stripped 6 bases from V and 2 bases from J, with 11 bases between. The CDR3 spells CASRPDGTYEQYF. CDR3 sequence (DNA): TGTGCCAGCAGGCCGGACGGAACCTACGAGCAGTACTTC.

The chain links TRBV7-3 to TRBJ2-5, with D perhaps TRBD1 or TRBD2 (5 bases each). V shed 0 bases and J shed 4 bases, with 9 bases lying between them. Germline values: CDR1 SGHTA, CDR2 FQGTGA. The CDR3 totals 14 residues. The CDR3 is CASSLTSGTETQYF. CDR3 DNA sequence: TGTGCCAGCAGCTTAACGTCAGGGACAGAGACCCAGTACTTC.

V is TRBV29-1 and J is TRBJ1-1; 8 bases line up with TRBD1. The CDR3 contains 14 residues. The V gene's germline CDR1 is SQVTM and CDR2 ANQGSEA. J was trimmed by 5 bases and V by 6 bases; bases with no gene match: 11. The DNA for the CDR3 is TGCAGCGTGGAACCGACAGGGGAGGGTACTGAAGCTTTCTTT. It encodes CSVEPTGEGTEAFF.

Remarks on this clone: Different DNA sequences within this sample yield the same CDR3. CDR3 sequence: CASRDRDRGTDTQYF. CDR3 DNA: TGTGCCAGCCGCGACCGGGACAGGGGTACAGATACGCAGTATTTT. The rearrangement joins TRBV6-5 to TRBJ2-3; 10 bases line up with TRBD1. CDR3 length: 15 residues. Germline V gene sequence: CDR1 MNHEY, CDR2 SVGAGI. V trimming: 8 bases; J trimming: 3 bases; junction bases outside the gene matches: 8.